The 21 T cell receptor beta chains given below trace back to one sample, sequenced in a study of shared clonotypes between healthy human individuals. Using immunoSEQ multiplex PCR, the repertoire was profiled, and TCRdb retains in-frame clones only, with some absent. The sample gives approximately 1,500,000 clones, around 98% of which show up once; roughly 0.42% is in the top ten. The sample consisted of naive CD4+ T cells sorted from blood. Described subset: CD45RA+ positively selected. These receptors all stem from a man aged 30-40 years in good health.

The chain is built from TRBV5-1 and TRBJ2-5; 15 bases map to TRBD2. The CDR3 totals 15 residues. The germline V gene encodes CDR1 SGHRS and CDR2 YFSETQ. V lost 5 bases to trimming and J lost 4 bases; unmatched junction nucleotides: 3. CDR3 protein: CASRMGLAGGETQYF. The CDR3 DNA sequence: TGCGCCAGCAGAATGGGACTAGCGGGAGGAGAGACCCAGTACTTC. Variable domain in full (rest from reference TRBV5-1 and TRBJ2-5): KAGVTQTPRYLIKTRGQQVTLSCSPISGHRSVSWYQQTPGQGLQFLFEYFSETQRNKGNFPGRFSGRQFSNSRSEMNVSTLELGDSALYLCASRMGLAGGETQYFGPGTRLLVL.

CDR3 loop: CASSFYRSTSGTQYF. DNA of the CDR3: TGTGCCAGCAGCTTTTACAGATCTACCAGCGGTACGCAGTATTTT. This chain joins TRBV5-4 and TRBJ2-3, with D maybe TRBD2 (5 bases). This CDR3 spans 15 amino acids. CDR1 and CDR2 from the germline V gene are SGHNT and YYREEE (reference sequence). V was trimmed by 2 bases and J by 8 bases, leaving 18 bases between them.

The CDR3 sequence is CASSGYYGGNTEAFF. The CDR3 region has the DNA TGTGCCAGCAGTGGGTATTACGGAGGCAACACTGAAGCTTTCTTT. The gene calls are TRBV28 and TRBJ1-1; D gene uncertain. CDR3 length: 15 amino acids. The germline V gene has CDR1 MDHEN and CDR2 SYDVKM. Trimming removed 5 bases at V and 2 bases at J, with 15 bases between.

This chain joins TRBV21-1 and TRBJ2-7; the table's D gene call, TRBD2, was not cross checked with the DNA. TRBV21-1 is a listed pseudogene. The CDR3 has 11 residues. For the CDR3, the DNA is TGTGCCAGCAGCTCTCCCTACGAGCAGTACTTC. Its translation is CASSSPYEQYF.

The chain recombines TRBV29-1 with TRBJ2-3, with TRBD2 matching over 12 bases. The CDR3 has 18 residues. Germline lookup yields CDR1 SQVTM and CDR2 ANQGSEA. The V gene end was trimmed by 3 bases and the J gene end by 0 bases; junction bases not matched to a gene: 10. The DNA for the CDR3 is TGCAGCGTTGAGGGAGTGTCTAGCGGGAGGGCTAGCACAGATACGCAGTATTTT. Protein product: CSVEGVSSGRASTDTQYF.

A note on this clone: Other DNA sequences in the same sample also yield this CDR3. The chain joins TRBV28 to TRBJ2-7, with a weak D call TRBD1 (6 bases). This CDR3 has 12 amino acids. Trimming removed 4 bases at V and 4 bases at J, with 8 bases between. Germline CDR1 reads MDHEN; CDR2 reads SYDVKM. The CDR3 loop is CASSWTVYEQYF. As DNA, the CDR3 is TGTGCCAGCAGTTGGACAGTTTACGAGCAGTACTTC.

This clone occurred once. J is TRBJ2-2 and V is TRBV9; possibly TRBD1 for D (5 bases). Germline CDR1 SGDLS, CDR2 YYNGEE. The V end was cut by 3 bases, the J end by 7 bases, with 22 bases between. The CDR3 totals 17 residues. For the CDR3, the DNA is TGTGCCAGCAGCGCCCGTTTGTATGGGGCGAGAGGCGGGGAGCTGTTTTTT. Protein product: CASSARLYGARGGELFF.

The chain joins TRBV7-2 to TRBJ2-3; D might be TRBD2 (5 bases). The CDR3 length is 14 residues. CDR1 is SGHTA and CDR2 is FQGNSA in the germline V gene. Trimming stripped 7 bases from V and 4 bases from J, with 15 bases between. CDR3 amino acids: CASTPRRTSDTQYF. In DNA, the CDR3 is TGTGCCAGCACCCCTCGGAGGACCTCAGATACGCAGTATTTT. Filled out from reference TRBV7-2 and TRBJ2-3, the complete variable domain reads GAGVSQSPSNKVTEKGKDVELRCDPISGHTALYWYRQSLGQGLEFLIYFQGNSAPDKSGLPSDRFSAERTGGSVSTLTIQRTQQEDSAVYLCASTPRRTSDTQYFGPGTRLTVL.

The rearrangement uses TRBV19 and TRBJ2-1, with 8 positions matching TRBD2. J lost 6 bases, V lost 7 bases, and 14 bases had no gene match. The CDR3 extends over 16 amino acids. In germline, CDR1 is LNHDA, CDR2 SQIVND (reference sequence). DNA of the CDR3: TGTGCCAGTATGAGGGCTAGCGGGTATCCCTCCAATGAGCAGTTCTTC. Encoded protein: CASMRASGYPSNEQFF.

The V call is TRBV7-9, the J call TRBJ2-3; D remains ambiguous. CDR3 size: 14 residues. Germline CDR1 reads SEHNR; CDR2 reads FQNEAQ (reference sequence). V lost 1 base to trimming and J lost 4 bases, with 9 bases between them. Here the CDR3 reads CASSLETGPDTQYF. DNA of the CDR3: TGTGCCAGCAGCTTAGAAACGGGCCCAGATACGCAGTATTTT. The whole variable domain, remainder taken from reference TRBV7-9 and TRBJ2-3, is DTGVSQNPRHKITKRGQNVTFRCDPISEHNRLYWYRQTLGQGPEFLTYFQNEAQLEKSRLLSDRFSAERPKGSFSTLEIQRTEQGDSAMYLCASSLETGPDTQYFGPGTRLTVL.

The rearrangement joins TRBV19 to TRBJ1-1, with TRBD1 as a possible D gene (5 bases). Per the germline V gene, CDR1 is LNHDA and CDR2 is SQIVND (reference sequence). The germline V and J ends were trimmed by 0 bases and 2 bases, with 13 bases remaining between them. The CDR3 runs 16 residues. This chain's CDR3 is CASSIDPGRDNTEAFF. The CDR3 nucleotides read TGTGCCAGTAGTATAGATCCGGGCAGGGATAACACTGAAGCTTTCTTT.

This clone was seen just once. The chain couples TRBV11-2 to TRBJ2-7; no reliable D call. V was clipped by 1 base and J by 2 bases, with 12 bases between them. Germline-derived CDR1 and CDR2 are SGHAT and FQNNGV. This CDR3 is built from 15 residues. CDR3 protein: CASSLGGKGPYEQYF. The CDR3 DNA reads as TGTGCCAGCAGCTTAGGAGGTAAAGGCCCCTACGAGCAGTACTTC.

This chain joins TRBV18 and TRBJ2-1; 10 bases match TRBD2. V was pared by 5 bases and J by 15 bases, with 10 bases of the junction left unmatched. Germline V gene sequence: CDR1 KGHSH, CDR2 LQKENI. The CDR3 is made up of 13 amino acids. For the CDR3, the DNA is TGTGCCAGCTCAGCCTCTAGCGGGAGCGGACCGTTCTTC. Translated, it gives CASSASSGSGPFF.

In this sample, this clone turned up once. The CDR3 loop is CASSSGPEKLFF. The CDR3, as DNA: TGTGCCAGCAGTTCAGGACCTGAAAAACTGTTTTTT. The chain employs TRBV28 and TRBJ1-4; D is undetermined. The CDR3 runs 12 residues. Germline lookup yields CDR1 MDHEN and CDR2 SYDVKM. The V gene lost 4 bases and the J gene lost 7 bases, with 7 bases spanning the gap.

A single count supports this clone. The rearrangement joins TRBV27 to TRBJ2-7; 11 positions agree with TRBD1. CDR1 is MNHEY and CDR2 is SMNVEV in the germline V gene (reference sequence). The junction had 10 bases not matched to a gene; V was cut back by 5 bases and J by 4 bases. The CDR3 runs 16 residues. The CDR3 nucleotides are TGTGCCAGCAGTCTCATAACGGGACAGGGGGTTTACGAGCAGTACTTC. Translation gives CASSLITGQGVYEQYF.

This chain uses TRBV18 with TRBJ2-7; 11 nucleotides line up with TRBD2. The junction had 6 bases not matched to a gene; V was cut back by 2 bases and J by 3 bases. The V gene's germline CDR1 is KGHSH and CDR2 LQKENI. The CDR3 is 16 residues long. The CDR3 here is CASSPIAGGGDYEQYF. In DNA, the CDR3 is TGTGCCAGCTCACCAATAGCGGGAGGGGGGGACTACGAGCAGTACTTC.

This sequence joins TRBV5-1 and TRBJ2-7; 7 bases map to TRBD2. CDR1 is SGHRS and CDR2 is YFSETQ in the germline V gene. The CDR3 is 17 residues long. With 3 bases clipped from V and 0 bases from J, the junction kept 12 bases outside the gene matches. The CDR3 DNA reads TGCGCCAGCAGCTCCGGCCTGAGGGGCGGGAGCTCCTACGAGCAGTACTTC. Its protein is CASSSGLRGGSSYEQYF.

The CDR3 DNA reads as TGTGCCAGCAGCTTGTTCCCAGCGGGGGGTCAAGAGACCCAGTACTTC. Its translation is CASSLFPAGGQETQYF. The chain employs TRBV5-4 and TRBJ2-5, with 9 bases fitting TRBD2. The CDR3 has 16 residues. Germline assignment: CDR1 SGHNT and CDR2 YYREEE (reference sequence). Germline trimming cut 1 base from V and 2 bases from J; bases unmatched to any gene: 6.

The rearrangement uses TRBV4-1 and TRBJ1-1, with no clear D. CDR3 length: 12 residues. V was shortened by 1 base and J by 8 bases, with 8 bases between the two germline ends. From germline, CDR1 is MGHRA and CDR2 YSYEKL. The chain's CDR3 is CASSQVGFEAFF. The DNA for the CDR3 is TGCGCCAGCAGCCAAGTAGGGTTCGAAGCTTTCTTT.

The chain is built from TRBV10-3 and TRBJ2-7; D could derive from TRBD1 or TRBD2 (5 bases each). The CDR3 totals 15 residues. Germline V gives CDR1 ENHRY, CDR2 SYGVKD. Trimming cost V 4 bases and J 5 bases, with 18 bases left between them. In nucleotides, the CDR3 is TGTGCCATCAGTGGGGCCCGGGGCCCAGTCAACGAGCAGTACTTC. Residues: CAISGARGPVNEQYF.

The chain recombines TRBV27 with TRBJ2-7, with TRBD1 matching over 8 bases. This CDR3 has 19 amino acids. With V trimmed by 0 bases and J by 0 bases, 13 bases remained unmatched. CDR1 is MNHEY and CDR2 is SMNVEV in the germline V gene (reference sequence). The CDR3 protein is CASSLSRQGANSASYEQYF. CDR3 sequence (DNA): TGTGCCAGCAGTTTATCAAGGCAGGGGGCGAATTCAGCCTCCTACGAGCAGTACTTC.